A selection of T cell receptor beta chains follows, all from one sample in a study of shared T cell receptors in the human thymus. The data were produced by immunoSEQ multiplex PCR, yet TCRdb's version contains in-frame clones alone and is incomplete. This sample carries just under 550,000 clones, about four fifths of them seen once, and the ten largest clones take 0.013%. The sample also formed part of further work on human thymus T cells.

The sequenced sample was thymocytes. These TCRs come from a boy younger than two with a congenital heart defect. The CDR3 runs from the conserved cysteine through the conserved F or W. The D gene is left open where the match is weak. A clone size is listed for some rows: how often the clone was seen (once, few, many), or a class if it is expanded.

TRBJ2-5 TRBD1 few TRBV4-3 TGCGCCAGCAGCCATCGTTCAGGGGGCGCGAAGACCCAGTACTTC CASSHRSGGAKTQYF
TRBJ1-3 TRBD1 once TRBV12-5 TGTGCTAGTGGTTTGGTACCCGGGACAGAGGATCTCTCTGGAAACACCATATATTTT CASGLVPGTEDLSGNTIYF
TRBJ2-1 TRBD2 few TRBV29-1 TGCAGCGTTGAAGATCCTGGGCGGGAGGGAGTTTACAATGAGCAGTTCTTC CSVEDPGREGVYNEQFF
TRBJ2-7 NA once TRBV7-2 TGTGCCAGCAGCTTGGGCGCTTACTACGAGCAGTACTTC CASSLGAYYEQYF
TRBJ2-7 TRBD2 once TRBV4-3 TGCGCCAGCAGCCAAGATCGGCTAGCGGGAGAGTGGACCTACGAGCAGTACTTC CASSQDRLAGEWTYEQYF
TRBJ1-5 NA few TRBV6-1 TGTGCCAGCAGTGAAGCGCGGTACCCAGGGGCACGTCAGCCCCAGCATTTT CASSEARYPGARQPQHF
TRBJ1-4 NA few TRBV19 TGTGCCAGTAGTCCAAGTGACATGGACAGTGAAAAACTGTTTTTT CASSPSDMDSEKLFF
TRBJ2-7 TRBD2 NA TRBV5-4 TGTGCCAGCAGCTCGGGACTAGCGCGAACCTACGAGCAGTACTTC CASSSGLARTYEQYF
TRBJ1-1 TRBD1 NA TRBV7-6 TGTGCCAGCAGCTTCCTCCCGGGACAGCTGAACACTGAAGCTTTCTTT CASSFLPGQLNTEAFF
TRBJ2-3 NA NA TRBV29-1 TGCAGCGTTGACTCCCAGCGAGGCACAGATACGCAGTATTTT CSVDSQRGTDTQYF
TRBJ1-5 NA once TRBV19 TGTGCCAGTAGTATAGGCCTCAGTCAGCCCCAGCATTTT CASSIGLSQPQHF
TRBJ2-1 TRBD2 once TRBV14 TGTGCCAGCAGCCAAGTGCGGGAGCGTGTTGAGCAGTTCTTC CASSQVRERVEQFF
TRBJ2-3 TRBD2 NA TRBV14 TGTGCCAGCAGCAAGCGGGAGTGCCCAGATACGCAGTATTTT CASSKRECPDTQYF
TRBJ2-2 TRBD2 NA TRBV6-1 TGTGCCAGTCCTAGCGGCCACACCGGGGAGCTGTTTTTT CASPSGHTGELFF
TRBJ1-2 TRBD1 NA TRBV6-1 TGTGCCAGCAGTGTAGGGACAGGGGGCCTCTATGGCTACACCTTC CASSVGTGGLYGYTF
TRBJ2-1 NA NA TRBV7-2 TGTGCCAGCAGCTCCCCAGGGAACTCCTACAATGAGCAGTTCTTC CASSSPGNSYNEQFF
TRBJ2-7 TRBD2 once TRBV9 TGTGCCAGCAGCGGATCTAGCGGGAGGCGCTACGAGCAGTACTTC CASSGSSGRRYEQYF
TRBJ2-7 TRBD2 NA TRBV9 TGTGCCAGCAGCGTAGGTCCAGCGGGAGATCCCTACGAGCAGTACTTC CASSVGPAGDPYEQYF
TRBJ1-5 NA NA TRBV30 TGTGCCTGGAGCCCCACAGGAAAAGTAGGTCAGCCCCAGCATTTT CAWSPTGKVGQPQHF
TRBJ1-1 NA NA TRBV7-9 TGTGCCAGTCGGGGTGCTGAAGCTTTCTTT CASRGAEAFF
TRBJ1-2 TRBD1 NA TRBV14 TGTGCCAGCAGCCAAGAGAACGGTAGGGACAGGGGGCCATCCGCCTATGGCTACACCTTC CASSQENGRDRGPSAYGYTF
TRBJ2-3 TRBD2 NA TRBV10-3 TGTGCCATCAGTGAGCCACTAGCGGGAGAACTCCCTAGCACAGATACGCAGTATTTT CAISEPLAGELPSTDTQYF
TRBJ1-2 TRBD1 NA TRBV29-1 TGCAGCGTCGTCGCCCCCGGGACAGGGGGGCTACTTAACTATGGCTACACCTTC CSVVAPGTGGLLNYGYTF
TRBJ2-7 NA NA TRBV11-3 TGTGCCAGCAGCGCCGTCGGCGGGCTGTTTTCCGAGCAGTACTTC CASSAVGGLFSEQYF
TRBJ2-4 NA NA TRBV4-2 TGTGCCAGCAGCCAAGGGGCGAAGGTAGCCAAAAACATTCAGTACTTC CASSQGAKVAKNIQYF
TRBJ2-7 TRBD2 NA TRBV4-1 TGCGCCAGCAGTCGTATTAGCGGGAGAGCCTACGAGCAGTACTTC CASSRISGRAYEQYF
TRBJ2-5 TRBD2 NA TRBV18 TGTGCCAGCTCACGGACTAGCGGGAGTCCCGAGACCCAGTACTTC CASSRTSGSPETQYF
TRBJ2-7 NA NA TRBV6-6 TGTGCCAGCAACGGAAAGACCGGGGTCAACGAGCAGTACTTC CASNGKTGVNEQYF
TRBJ1-4 NA NA TRBV6-5 TGTGCCAGCAGGCCCGACAGTCTGAATGAAAAACTGTTTTTT CASRPDSLNEKLFF
TRBJ1-2 TRBD1 few TRBV5-6 TGTGCCAGCAGACCCGGGACAGGGGGCCACTATGGCTACACCTTC CASRPGTGGHYGYTF
TRBJ1-5 NA NA TRBV15 TGTGCCACCAGCGCTAGACAGCCTCCGGGCAATCAGCCCCAGCATTTT CATSARQPPGNQPQHF
TRBJ2-7 TRBD2 few TRBV9 TGTGCCAGCAGCGCAGAGCCCGGGACTAGCGGGAGAGGCGAGCAGTACTTC CASSAEPGTSGRGEQYF
TRBJ2-3 NA NA TRBV5-1 TGCGCCAGCAGCCGCATGGGGTTTCGAACCACCCAGGGGATGTACACAGATACGCAGTATTTT CASSRMGFRTTQGMYTDTQYF
TRBJ2-3 NA NA TRBV15 TGTGCCACCAGCAGAATCCGGGACATCCGCACAGATACGCAGTATTTT CATSRIRDIRTDTQYF
TRBJ2-1 TRBD2 NA TRBV6-6 TGTGCCAGCAAGGGGACTAGATACAATGAGCAGTTCTTC CASKGTRYNEQFF
TRBJ2-4 NA NA TRBV29-1 TGCAGCGTTGAAGATAAGGCTATGCGGGCCAAAAACATTCAGTACTTC CSVEDKAMRAKNIQYF
TRBJ2-1 NA once TRBV15 TGTGCCACCAGCAGATATAGCGGCAATGAGCAGTTCTTC CATSRYSGNEQFF
TRBJ2-1 TRBD1 NA TRBV5-1 TGCGCCAGCAGCTTGGCCGGGGACGGGACAGGGTACCTAAATGAGCAGTTCTTC CASSLAGDGTGYLNEQFF
TRBJ1-1 TRBD1 NA TRBV5-4 TGTGCCAGCAGCCCCGCCCGGGACAGATTGAGCACTGAAGCTTTCTTT CASSPARDRLSTEAFF
TRBJ1-1 NA few TRBV6-5 TGTGCCAGCAGTTTTAGGGGGTCTGAGGACACTGAAGCTTTCTTT CASSFRGSEDTEAFF
TRBJ2-7 TRBD2 NA TRBV5-6 TGTGCCAGCAGCTTGGCTGATAGCGGGAGTTCCTACGAGCAGTACTTC CASSLADSGSSYEQYF